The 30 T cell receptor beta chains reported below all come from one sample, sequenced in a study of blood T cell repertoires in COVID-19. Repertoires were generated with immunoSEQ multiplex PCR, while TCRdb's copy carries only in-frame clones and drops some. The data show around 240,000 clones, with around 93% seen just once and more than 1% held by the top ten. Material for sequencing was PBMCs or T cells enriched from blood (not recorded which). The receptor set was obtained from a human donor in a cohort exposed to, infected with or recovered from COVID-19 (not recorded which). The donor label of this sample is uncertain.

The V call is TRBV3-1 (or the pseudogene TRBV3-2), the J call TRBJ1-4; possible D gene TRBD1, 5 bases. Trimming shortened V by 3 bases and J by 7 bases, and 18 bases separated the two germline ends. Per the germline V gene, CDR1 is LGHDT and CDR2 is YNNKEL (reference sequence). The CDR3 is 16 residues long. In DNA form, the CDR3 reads TGTGCCAGCAGCCACCGACAGTCAAATCTGGGTGAAAAACTGTTTTTT. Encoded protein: CASSHRQSNLGEKLFF.

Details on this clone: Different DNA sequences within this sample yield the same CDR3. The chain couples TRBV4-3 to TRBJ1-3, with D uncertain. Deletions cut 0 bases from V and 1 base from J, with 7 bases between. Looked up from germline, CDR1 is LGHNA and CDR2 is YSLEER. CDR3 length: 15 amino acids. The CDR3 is CASSQDRFSGNTIYF. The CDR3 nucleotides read TGCGCCAGCAGCCAAGATCGGTTTTCTGGAAACACCATATATTTT.

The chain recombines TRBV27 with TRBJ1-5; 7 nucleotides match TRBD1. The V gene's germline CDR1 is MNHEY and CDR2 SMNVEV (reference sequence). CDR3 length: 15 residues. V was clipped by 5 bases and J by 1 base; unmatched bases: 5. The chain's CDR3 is CASSVTGRSNQPQHF. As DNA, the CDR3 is TGTGCCAGCAGTGTGACAGGGAGGAGCAATCAGCCCCAGCATTTT.

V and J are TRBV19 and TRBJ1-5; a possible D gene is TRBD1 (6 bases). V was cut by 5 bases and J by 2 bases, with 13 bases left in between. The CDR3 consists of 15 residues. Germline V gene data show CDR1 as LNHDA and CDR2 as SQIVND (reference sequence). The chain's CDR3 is CASSATGRGNQPQHF. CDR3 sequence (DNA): TGTGCCAGTAGTGCTACAGGGAGAGGCAATCAGCCCCAGCATTTT.

CDR3 protein: CASSYPGQGAFF. CDR3 DNA: TGTGCCAGCAGCTATCCCGGACAGGGAGCTTTCTTT. The rearrangement uses TRBV7-3 and TRBJ1-1; the match to TRBD1 covers 8 bases. The CDR3 sequence is 12 residues long. The trim removed 4 bases at V and 10 bases at J, leaving 5 bases unmatched. Germline V CDR1 and CDR2: SGHTA, FQGTGA.

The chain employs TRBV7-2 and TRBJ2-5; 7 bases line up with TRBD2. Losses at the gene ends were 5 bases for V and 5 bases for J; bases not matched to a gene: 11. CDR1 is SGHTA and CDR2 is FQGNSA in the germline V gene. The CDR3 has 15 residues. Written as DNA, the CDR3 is TGTGCCAGCAGCATTGACCCACTAGCGCGGGAGACCCAGTACTTC. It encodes CASSIDPLARETQYF.

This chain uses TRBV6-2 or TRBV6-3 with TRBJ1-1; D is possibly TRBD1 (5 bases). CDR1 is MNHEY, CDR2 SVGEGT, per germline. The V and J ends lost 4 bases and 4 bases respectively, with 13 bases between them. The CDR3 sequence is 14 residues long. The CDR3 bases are TGTGCCAGCAGTTCCCGAGGAGGGGCCACTGAAGCTTTCTTT. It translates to CASSSRGGATEAFF.

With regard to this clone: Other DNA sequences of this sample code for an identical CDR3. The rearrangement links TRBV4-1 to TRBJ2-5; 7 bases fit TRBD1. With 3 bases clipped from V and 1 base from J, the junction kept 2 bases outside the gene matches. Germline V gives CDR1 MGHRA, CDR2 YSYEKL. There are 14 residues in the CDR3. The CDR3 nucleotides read TGCGCCAGCAGCCAGACAGGGTTCCAAGAGACCCAGTACTTC. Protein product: CASSQTGFQETQYF.

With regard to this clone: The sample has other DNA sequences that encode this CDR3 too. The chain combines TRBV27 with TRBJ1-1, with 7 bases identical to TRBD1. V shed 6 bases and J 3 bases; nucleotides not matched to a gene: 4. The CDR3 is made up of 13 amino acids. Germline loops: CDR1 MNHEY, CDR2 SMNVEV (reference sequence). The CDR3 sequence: CASSLTGDTEAFF. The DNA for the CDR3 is TGTGCCAGCAGCCTTACAGGGGACACTGAAGCTTTCTTT.

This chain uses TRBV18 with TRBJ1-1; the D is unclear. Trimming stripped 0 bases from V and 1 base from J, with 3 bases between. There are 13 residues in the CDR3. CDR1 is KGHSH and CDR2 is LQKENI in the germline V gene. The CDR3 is CASSPPRNTEAFF. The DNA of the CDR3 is TGTGCCAGCTCACCACCGAGGAACACTGAAGCTTTCTTT.

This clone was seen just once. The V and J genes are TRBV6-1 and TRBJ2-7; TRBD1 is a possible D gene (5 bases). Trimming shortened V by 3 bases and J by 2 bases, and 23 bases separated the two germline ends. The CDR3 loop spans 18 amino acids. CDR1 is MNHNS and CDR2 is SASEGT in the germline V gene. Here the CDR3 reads CASSDGVGYTGRPYEQYF. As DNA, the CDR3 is TGTGCCAGCAGTGATGGGGTAGGGTACACAGGAAGACCCTACGAGCAGTACTTC.

This CDR3 is CASSYRLEGEKLFF. DNA for the CDR3: TGTGCCAGCAGCTACCGGTTAGAGGGCGAAAAACTGTTTTTT. The rearrangement joins TRBV7-2 to TRBJ1-4; D is unresolved. The germline V and J ends were trimmed by 4 bases and 8 bases, with 14 bases remaining between them. Germline lookup yields CDR1 SGHTA and CDR2 FQGNSA. The CDR3 runs 14 residues.

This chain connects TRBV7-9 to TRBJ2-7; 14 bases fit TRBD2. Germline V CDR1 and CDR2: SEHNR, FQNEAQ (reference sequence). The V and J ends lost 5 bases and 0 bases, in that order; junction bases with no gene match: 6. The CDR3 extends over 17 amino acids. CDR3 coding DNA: TGTGCCAGCAGCCTCAGGACTAGCGGGGGGCACTCCTACGAGCAGTACTTC. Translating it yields CASSLRTSGGHSYEQYF. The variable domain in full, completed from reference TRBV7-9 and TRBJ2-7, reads DTGVSQNPRHKITKRGQNVTFRCDPISEHNRLYWYRQTLGQGPEFLTYFQNEAQLEKSRLLSDRFSAERPKGSFSTLEIQRTEQGDSAMYLCASSLRTSGGHSYEQYFGPGTRLTVT.

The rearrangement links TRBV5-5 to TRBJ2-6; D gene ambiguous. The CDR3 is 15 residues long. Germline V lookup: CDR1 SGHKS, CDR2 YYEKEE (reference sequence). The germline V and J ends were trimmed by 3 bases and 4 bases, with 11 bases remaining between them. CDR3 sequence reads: CASSSAMRGANVLTF. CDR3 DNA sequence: TGTGCCAGCAGCTCCGCGATGAGGGGGGCCAACGTCCTGACTTTC.

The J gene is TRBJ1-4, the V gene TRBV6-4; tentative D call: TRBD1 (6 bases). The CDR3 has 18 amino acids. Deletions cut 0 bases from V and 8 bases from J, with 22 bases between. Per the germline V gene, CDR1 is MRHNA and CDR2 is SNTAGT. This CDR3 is CASSDSLAGARGREKLFF. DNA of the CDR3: TGTGCCAGCAGTGACTCGTTGGCAGGGGCGCGAGGTAGGGAAAAACTGTTTTTT.

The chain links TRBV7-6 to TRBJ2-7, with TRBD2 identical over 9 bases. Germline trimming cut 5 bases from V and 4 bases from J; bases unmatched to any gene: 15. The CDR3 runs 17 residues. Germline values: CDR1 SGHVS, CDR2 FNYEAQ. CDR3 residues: CASSPSPVAGGLYEQYF. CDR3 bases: TGTGCCAGCAGCCCGTCCCCGGTCGCGGGGGGGTTATACGAGCAGTACTTC.

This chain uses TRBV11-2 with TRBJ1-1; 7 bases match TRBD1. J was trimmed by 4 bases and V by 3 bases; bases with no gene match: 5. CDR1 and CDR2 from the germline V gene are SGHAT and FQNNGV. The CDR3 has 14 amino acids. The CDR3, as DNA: TGTGCCAGCAGCTTGGTAGGGGGCACCACTGAAGCTTTCTTT. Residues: CASSLVGGTTEAFF.

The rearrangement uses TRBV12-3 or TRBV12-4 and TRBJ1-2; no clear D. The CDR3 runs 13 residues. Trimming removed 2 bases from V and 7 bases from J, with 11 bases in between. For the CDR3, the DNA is TGTGCCAGCAGTTTAACCCTAATGTTTGGCTACACCTTC. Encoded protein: CASSLTLMFGYTF.

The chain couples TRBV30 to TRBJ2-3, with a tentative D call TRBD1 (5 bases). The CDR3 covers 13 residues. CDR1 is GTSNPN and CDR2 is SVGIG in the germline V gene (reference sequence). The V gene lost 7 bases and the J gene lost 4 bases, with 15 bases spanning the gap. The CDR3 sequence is CASADSYADTQYF. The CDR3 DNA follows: TGTGCCTCCGCCGACAGTTACGCAGATACGCAGTATTTT.

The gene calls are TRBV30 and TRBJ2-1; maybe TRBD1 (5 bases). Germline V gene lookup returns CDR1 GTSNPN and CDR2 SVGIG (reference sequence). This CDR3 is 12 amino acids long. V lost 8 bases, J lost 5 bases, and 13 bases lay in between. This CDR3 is CAGRGRNNEQFF. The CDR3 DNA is TGTGCCGGAAGGGGCCGGAACAATGAGCAGTTCTTC. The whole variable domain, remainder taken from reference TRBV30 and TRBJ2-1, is SQTIHQWPATLVQPVGSPLSLECTVEGTSNPNLYWYRQAAGRGLQLLFYSVGIGQISSEVPQNLSASRPQDRQFILSSKKLLLSDSGFYLCAGRGRNNEQFFGPGTRLTVL.

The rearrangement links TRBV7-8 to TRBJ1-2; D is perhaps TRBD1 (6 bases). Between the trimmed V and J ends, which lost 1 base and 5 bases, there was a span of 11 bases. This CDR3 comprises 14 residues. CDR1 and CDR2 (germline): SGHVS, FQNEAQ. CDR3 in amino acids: CASSLEARGYGYTF. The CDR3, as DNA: TGTGCCAGCAGCTTAGAGGCCAGGGGATATGGCTACACCTTC.

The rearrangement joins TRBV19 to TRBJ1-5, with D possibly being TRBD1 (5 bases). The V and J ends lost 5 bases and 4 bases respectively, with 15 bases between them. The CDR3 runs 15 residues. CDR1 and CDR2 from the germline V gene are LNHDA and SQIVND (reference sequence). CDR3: CASSRGGGGNQPQHF. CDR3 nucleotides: TGTGCCAGTAGTCGTGGCGGGGGAGGGAATCAGCCCCAGCATTTT. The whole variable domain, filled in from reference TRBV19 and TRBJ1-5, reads DGGITQSPKYLFRKEGQNVTLSCEQNLNHDAMYWYRQDPGQGLRLIYYSQIVNDFQKGDIAEGYSVSREKKESFPLTVTSAQKNPTAFYLCASSRGGGGNQPQHFGDGTRLSIL.

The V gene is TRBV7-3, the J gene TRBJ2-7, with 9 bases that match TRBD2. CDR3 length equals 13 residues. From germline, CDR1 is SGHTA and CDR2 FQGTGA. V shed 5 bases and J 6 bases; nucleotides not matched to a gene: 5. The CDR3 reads CASSGSGGLEQYF. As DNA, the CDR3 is TGTGCCAGCAGCGGTAGCGGGGGACTCGAGCAGTACTTC. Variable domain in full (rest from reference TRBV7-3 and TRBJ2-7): GAGVSQTPSNKVTEKGKYVELRCDPISGHTALYWYRQSLGQGPEFLIYFQGTGAADDSGLPNDRFFAVRPEGSVSTLKIQRTERGDSAVYLCASSGSGGLEQYFGPGTRLTVT.

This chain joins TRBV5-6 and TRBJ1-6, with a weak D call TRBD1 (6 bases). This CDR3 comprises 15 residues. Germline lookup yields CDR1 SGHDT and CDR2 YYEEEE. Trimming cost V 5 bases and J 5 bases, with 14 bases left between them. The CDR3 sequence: CASSPQGRNNSPLHF. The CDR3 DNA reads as TGTGCCAGCAGTCCCCAGGGGCGTAATAATTCACCCCTCCACTTT.

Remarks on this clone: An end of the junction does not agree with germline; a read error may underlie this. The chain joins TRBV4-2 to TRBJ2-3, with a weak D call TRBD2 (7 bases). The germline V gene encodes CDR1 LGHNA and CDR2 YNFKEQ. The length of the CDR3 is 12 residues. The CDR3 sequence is CASSQGGAAQDF. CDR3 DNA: TGTGCCAGCAGCCAGGGGGGGGCTGCACAAGATTTT.

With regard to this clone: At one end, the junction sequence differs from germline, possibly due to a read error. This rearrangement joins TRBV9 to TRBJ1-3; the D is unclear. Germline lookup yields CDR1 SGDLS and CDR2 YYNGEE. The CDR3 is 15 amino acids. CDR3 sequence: CASSVDGDSGNTIYF. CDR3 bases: TGTGCCAGCAGCGTAGACGGTGACTCTGGGAACACCATATATTTT.

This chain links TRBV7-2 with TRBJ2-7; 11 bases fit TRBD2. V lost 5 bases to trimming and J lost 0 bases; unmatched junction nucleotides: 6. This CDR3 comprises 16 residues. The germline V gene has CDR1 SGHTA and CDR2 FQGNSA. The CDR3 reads CASSPKLAGGSYEQYF. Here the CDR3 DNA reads TGTGCCAGCAGCCCAAAGCTAGCGGGGGGCTCCTACGAGCAGTACTTC.

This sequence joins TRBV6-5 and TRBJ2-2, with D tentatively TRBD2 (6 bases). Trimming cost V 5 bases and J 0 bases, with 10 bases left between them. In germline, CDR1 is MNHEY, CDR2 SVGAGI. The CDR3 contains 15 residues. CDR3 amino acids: CASSPRTTNTGELFF. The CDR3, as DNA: TGTGCCAGCAGTCCCAGGACTACGAACACCGGGGAGCTGTTTTTT.

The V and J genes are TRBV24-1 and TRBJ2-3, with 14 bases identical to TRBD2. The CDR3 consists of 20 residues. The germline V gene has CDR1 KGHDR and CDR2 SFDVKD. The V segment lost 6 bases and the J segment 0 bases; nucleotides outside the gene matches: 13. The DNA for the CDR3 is TGTGCCACCAGTACGGATTGGCGGACTAGCGGGGGGTTCAGCACAGATACGCAGTATTTT. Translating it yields CATSTDWRTSGGFSTDTQYF.

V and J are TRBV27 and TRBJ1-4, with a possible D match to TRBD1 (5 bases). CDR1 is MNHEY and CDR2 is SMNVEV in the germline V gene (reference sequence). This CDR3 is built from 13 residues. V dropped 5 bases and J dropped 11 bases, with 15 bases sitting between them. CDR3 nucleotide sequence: TGTGCCAGCAGTGTCGGGGGGGGGTGGAAACTGTTTTTT. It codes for CASSVGGGWKLFF.